The T cell receptor beta chain under discussion was sequenced for a study of human T cells and chemical hapten exposure. The study, taken as a whole, reports: Compared with pre-sensitization or healthy control sets, expanded TCRs clustered more. Expanded TCR counts at PT1 were positively correlated with the patch test score.

About this clonotype: Its target is unknown.

This CDR3 is built from 16 residues. Per germline, CDR1 SGHDT and CDR2 YYEEEE. Deletions cut 2 bases from V and 3 bases from J, with 12 bases between. The time point denotes: patch test 2, 6 weeks after DPC sensitization. The sample's treatment: therapeutic diphenylcyclopropenone sensitization with weekly scalp DPC. Blood was collected ahead of every patch test applied. In TCRdb, the RACE reads were re-called with MiXCR into one record per CDR3 protein. The sample lists more than 75,000 distinct CDR3 sequences, approximately 8.6% occurring once. The chain is built from TRBV5-6 and TRBJ2-6, with D possibly being TRBD1 or TRBD2 (5 bases each). Here the sequenced sample was whole blood, taken in connection with sensitization to the hapten diphenylcyclopropenone (DPC). The clonotype originates from a woman between 40 and 55 years old with alopecia areata. Some clones in this sample may be carry-over from other donors' samples. In DNA form, the CDR3 reads TGTGCCAGCAGCTTTGGCTGGGGGAGTGGGGCCAACGTCCTGACTTTC. Translated, it gives CASSFGWGSGANVLTF.